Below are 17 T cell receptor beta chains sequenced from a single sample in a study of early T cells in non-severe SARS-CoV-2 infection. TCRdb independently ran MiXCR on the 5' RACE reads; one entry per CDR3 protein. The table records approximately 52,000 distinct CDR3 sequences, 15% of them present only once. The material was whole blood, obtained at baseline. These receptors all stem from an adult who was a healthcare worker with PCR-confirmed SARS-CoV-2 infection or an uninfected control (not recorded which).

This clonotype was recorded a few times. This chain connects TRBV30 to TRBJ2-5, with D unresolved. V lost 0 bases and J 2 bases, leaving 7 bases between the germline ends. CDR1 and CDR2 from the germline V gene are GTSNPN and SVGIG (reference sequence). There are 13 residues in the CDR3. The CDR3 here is CAWSVTEQETQYF. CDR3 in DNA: TGTGCCTGGAGTGTAACAGAGCAAGAGACCCAGTACTTC.

The CDR3 DNA reads TGCAGTTCGACGCCAGGGACCTACGGGGAGACCCAGTACTTC. It codes for CSSTPGTYGETQYF. This chain links TRBV20-1 with TRBJ2-5; the D call may be TRBD1 or TRBD2 (5 bases each). The CDR3 contains 14 residues. The germline V gene encodes CDR1 DFQATT and CDR2 SNEGSKA (reference sequence). Trimming took 8 bases from V and 5 from J, leaving 21 bases between them.

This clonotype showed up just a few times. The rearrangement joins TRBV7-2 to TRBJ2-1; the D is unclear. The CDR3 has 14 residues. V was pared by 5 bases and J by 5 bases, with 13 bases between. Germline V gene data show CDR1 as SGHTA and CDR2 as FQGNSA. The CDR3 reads CASSHGGLNNEQFF. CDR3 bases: TGTGCCAGCAGCCATGGTGGCCTTAACAATGAGCAGTTCTTC.

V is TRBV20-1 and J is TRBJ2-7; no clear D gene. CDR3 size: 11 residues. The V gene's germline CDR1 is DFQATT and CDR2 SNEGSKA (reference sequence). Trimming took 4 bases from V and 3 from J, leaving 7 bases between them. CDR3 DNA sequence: TGCAGTGCTAAACAGCTCTACGAGCAGTACTTC. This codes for CSAKQLYEQYF.

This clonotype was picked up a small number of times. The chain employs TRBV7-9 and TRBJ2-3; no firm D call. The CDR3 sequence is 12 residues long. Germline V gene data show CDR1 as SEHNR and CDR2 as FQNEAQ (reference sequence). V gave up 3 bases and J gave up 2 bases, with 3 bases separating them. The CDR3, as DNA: TGTGCCAGCAGCTTGGACACAGATACGCAGTATTTT. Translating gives CASSLDTDTQYF.

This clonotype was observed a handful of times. The CDR3, as DNA: TGCAGTGCTAGAGATTCTGGGACTGCATCCTACGAGCAGTACTTC. It codes for CSARDSGTASYEQYF. V gene TRBV20-1 combines with J gene TRBJ2-7, with TRBD2 as a possible D gene (6 bases). The germline CDR1 and CDR2 sequences are DFQATT and SNEGSKA (reference sequence). V was cut by 0 bases and J by 1 base, with 13 bases left in between. There are 15 residues in the CDR3.

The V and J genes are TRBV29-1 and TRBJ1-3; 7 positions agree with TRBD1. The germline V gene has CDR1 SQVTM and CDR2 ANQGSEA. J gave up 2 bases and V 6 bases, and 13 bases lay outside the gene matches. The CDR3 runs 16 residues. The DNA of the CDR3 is TGCAGCGTCAGCCCACCACAGGGGACTACTGGAAACACCATATATTTT. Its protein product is CSVSPPQGTTGNTIYF.

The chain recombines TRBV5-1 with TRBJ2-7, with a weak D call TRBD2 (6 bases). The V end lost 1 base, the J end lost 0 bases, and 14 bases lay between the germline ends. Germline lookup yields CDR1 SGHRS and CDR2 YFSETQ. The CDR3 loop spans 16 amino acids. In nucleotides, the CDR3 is TGCGCCAGCAGCTTGCCCAGACTCGGGAGCTCCTACGAGCAGTACTTC. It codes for CASSLPRLGSSYEQYF.

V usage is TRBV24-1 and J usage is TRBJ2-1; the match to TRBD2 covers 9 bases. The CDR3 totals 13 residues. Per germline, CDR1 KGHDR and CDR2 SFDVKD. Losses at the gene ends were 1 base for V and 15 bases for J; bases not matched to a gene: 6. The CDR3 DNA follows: TGTGCCACCAGTGATTTCCTAGGGACTAGCCTGTTCTTC. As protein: CATSDFLGTSLFF.

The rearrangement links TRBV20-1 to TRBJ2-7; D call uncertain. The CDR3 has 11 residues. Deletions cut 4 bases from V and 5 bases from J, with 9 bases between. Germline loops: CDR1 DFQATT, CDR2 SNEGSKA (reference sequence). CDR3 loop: CSANSGHEQYF. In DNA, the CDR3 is TGCAGTGCTAATTCAGGTCACGAGCAGTACTTC.

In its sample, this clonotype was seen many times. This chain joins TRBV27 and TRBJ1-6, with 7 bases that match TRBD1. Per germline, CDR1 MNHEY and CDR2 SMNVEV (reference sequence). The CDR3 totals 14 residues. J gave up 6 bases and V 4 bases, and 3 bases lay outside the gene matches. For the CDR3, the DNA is TGTGCCAGCAGTTCGGGACAGCCTAATTCACCCCTCCACTTT. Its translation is CASSSGQPNSPLHF.

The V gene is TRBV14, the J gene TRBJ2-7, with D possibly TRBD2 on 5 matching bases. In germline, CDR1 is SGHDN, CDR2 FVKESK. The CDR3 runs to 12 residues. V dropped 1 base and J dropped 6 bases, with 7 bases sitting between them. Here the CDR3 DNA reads TGTGCCAGCAGCCAAGTGGAGGTCGAGCAGTACTTC. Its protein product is CASSQVEVEQYF.

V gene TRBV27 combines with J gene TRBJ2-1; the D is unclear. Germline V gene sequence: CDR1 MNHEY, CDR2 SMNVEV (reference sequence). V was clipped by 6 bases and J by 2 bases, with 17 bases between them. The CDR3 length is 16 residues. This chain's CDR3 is CASRRRTEEAYNEQFF. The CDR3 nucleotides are TGTGCCAGCAGACGTAGGACCGAGGAAGCCTACAATGAGCAGTTCTTC.

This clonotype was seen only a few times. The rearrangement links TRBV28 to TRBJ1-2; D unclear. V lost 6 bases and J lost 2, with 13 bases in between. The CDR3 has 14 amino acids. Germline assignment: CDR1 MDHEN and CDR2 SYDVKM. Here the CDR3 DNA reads TGTGCCAGCAGATCTCCTATCGGGAACTATGGCTACACCTTC. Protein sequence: CASRSPIGNYGYTF.

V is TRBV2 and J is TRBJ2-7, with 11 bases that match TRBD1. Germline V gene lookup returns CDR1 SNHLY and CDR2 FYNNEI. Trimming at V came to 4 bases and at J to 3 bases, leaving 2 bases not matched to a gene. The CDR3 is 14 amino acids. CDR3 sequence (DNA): TGTGCCAGCAGTGCGGGGACAGGGGGCTACGAGCAGTACTTC. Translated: CASSAGTGGYEQYF.

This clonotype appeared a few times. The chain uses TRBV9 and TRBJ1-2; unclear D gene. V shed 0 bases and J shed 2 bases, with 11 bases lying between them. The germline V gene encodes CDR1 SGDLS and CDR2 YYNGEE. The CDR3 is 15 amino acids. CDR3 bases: TGTGCCAGCAGCGTAGATCAGTCGCCCAACTATGGCTACACCTTC. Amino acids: CASSVDQSPNYGYTF.

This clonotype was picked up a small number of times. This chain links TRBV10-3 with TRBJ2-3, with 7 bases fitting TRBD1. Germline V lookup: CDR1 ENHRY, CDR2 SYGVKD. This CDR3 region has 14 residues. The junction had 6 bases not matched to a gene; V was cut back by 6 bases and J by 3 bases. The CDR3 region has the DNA TGTGCCATCAGCCGACAGGGTAATACAGATACGCAGTATTTT. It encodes CAISRQGNTDTQYF.